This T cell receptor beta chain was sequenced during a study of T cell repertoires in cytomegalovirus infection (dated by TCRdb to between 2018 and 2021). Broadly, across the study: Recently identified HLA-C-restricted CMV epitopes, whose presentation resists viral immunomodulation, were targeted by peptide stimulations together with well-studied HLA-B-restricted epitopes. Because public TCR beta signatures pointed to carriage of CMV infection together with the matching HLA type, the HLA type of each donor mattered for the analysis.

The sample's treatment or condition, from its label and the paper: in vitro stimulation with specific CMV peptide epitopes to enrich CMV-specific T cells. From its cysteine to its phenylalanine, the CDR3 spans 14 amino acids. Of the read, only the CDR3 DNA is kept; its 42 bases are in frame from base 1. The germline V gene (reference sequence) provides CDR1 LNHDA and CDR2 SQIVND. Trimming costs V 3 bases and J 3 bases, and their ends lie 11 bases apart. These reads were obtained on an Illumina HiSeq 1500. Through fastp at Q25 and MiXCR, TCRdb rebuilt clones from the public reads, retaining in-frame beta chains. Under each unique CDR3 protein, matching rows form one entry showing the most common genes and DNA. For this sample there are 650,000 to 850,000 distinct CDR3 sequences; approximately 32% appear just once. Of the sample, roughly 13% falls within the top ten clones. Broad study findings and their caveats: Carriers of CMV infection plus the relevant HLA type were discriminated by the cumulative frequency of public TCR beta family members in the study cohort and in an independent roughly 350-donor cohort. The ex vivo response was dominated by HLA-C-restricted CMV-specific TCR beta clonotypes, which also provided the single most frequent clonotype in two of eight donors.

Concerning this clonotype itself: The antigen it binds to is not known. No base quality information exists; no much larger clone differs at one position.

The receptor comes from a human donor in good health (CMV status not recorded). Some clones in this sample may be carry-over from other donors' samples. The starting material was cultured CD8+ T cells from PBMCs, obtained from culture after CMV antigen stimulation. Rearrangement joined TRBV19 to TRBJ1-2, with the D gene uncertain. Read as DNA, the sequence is TGTGCCAGTAGTATGGATGCAGGAGACTATGGCTACACCTTC. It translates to CASSMDAGDYGYTF.